Listed below are T cell receptor beta chains from one sample, sequenced in a study of siplizumab effects on memory and regulatory T cells. Sequencing used immunoSEQ multiplex PCR; TCRdb keeps in-frame clones, though not all of them. The sample lists approximately 110,000 clones; about 90% were seen once. The specimen sequenced was Tregs sorted from blood. These TCRs come from a human donor in good health. Each CDR3 is given with its conserved first and last residue. D genes are given only for firm matches. For some rows the clone size is stated as once, few or many, or as a class when expanded; others skip it.

>-|-|TRBJ1-1|12|TRBV5-4
TGTGCCAGCAGCTTTGGATTTCAAAGGGCTTTCTTT
CASSFGFQRAFF
>-|-|TRBJ2-7|15|TRBV5-8
TGTGCCAGCAGCTTGGCCGTAAGAAGCTCCTACGAGCAGTACTTC
CASSLAVRSSYEQYF
>-|-|TRBJ1-2|18|TRBV10-3
TGTGCCATCAGTCCGTCACAGGGTTTGGCACCACTCGACTATGGCTACACCTTC
CAISPSQGLAPLDYGYTF
>-|-|TRBJ2-1|17|TRBV14
TGTGCCAGCAGCCAAATAATGGGAGATTCCCTCTACAATGAGCAGTTCTTC
CASSQIMGDSLYNEQFF
>-|-|TRBJ2-1|16|TRBV5-1
TGCGCCAGCTTCTCGGGGGCCAGCTCCCGGTCCAATGAGCAGTTCTTC
CASFSGASSRSNEQFF
>TRBD2|-|TRBJ2-2|15|TRBV11-2
TGTGCCAGCAGCAGACTAGCGGCCCTCACCGGGGAGCTGTTTTTT
CASSRLAALTGELFF
>TRBD2|-|TRBJ2-5|14|TRBV6-5
TGTGCCAGCACCTTAGCGGGAGGGGCAGAGACCCAGTACTTC
CASTLAGGAETQYF
>-|-|TRBJ1-1|14|TRBV25-1
TGTGCCAGCAGTGAATTGTGGGGGAACACTGAAGCTTTCTTT
CASSELWGNTEAFF
>-|few|TRBJ2-1|15|TRBV5-1
TGCGCCAGCAGCTTGGAGGGGTCTAGCCACAATGAGCAGTTCTTC
CASSLEGSSHNEQFF
>TRBD2|few|TRBJ2-1|15|TRBV10-3
TGTGCCATCAGTGAGTCGACTAGCGGGAACAATGAGCAGTTCTTC
CAISESTSGNNEQFF
>TRBD1|-|TRBJ2-1|15|TRBV19
TGTGCCAGTAACCAATTCGACAGGGCCCTCAATGAGCAGTTCTTC
CASNQFDRALNEQFF